Sequencing of this T cell receptor beta chain was carried out in a study of T cell responses to AZD1222 COVID-19 vaccine. Study-wide findings and caveats: Recipients of two AZD1222 doses showed rising Spike-specific TCR breadth and depth. In all cases, repertoires were sampled only after the peak T cell response.

About this clone itself: The target antigen is unknown.

The data were produced by immunoSEQ multiplex PCR, yet TCRdb's version contains in-frame clones alone and is incomplete. The sample has 120,000 or so clones; less than 95% are singletons. CDR3 length: 17 amino acids. V lost 3 bases to trimming and J lost 7 bases; unmatched junction nucleotides: 10. Per the germline V gene, CDR1 is LNHDA and CDR2 is SQIVND (reference sequence). The sequence came from an adult in good health. This rearrangement joins TRBV19 to TRBJ2-1; 12 bases are shared with TRBD2. The sequenced sample was peripheral blood, obtained on day 0 of AZD1222 vaccination. The CDR3 spells CASSMTSGSQERNEQFF. The CDR3 nucleotides are TGTGCCAGTAGTATGACTAGCGGGAGTCAGGAGAGGAATGAGCAGTTCTTC.